This TCR beta chain is drawn from a study of T cell changes during pregnancy in multiple sclerosis. The protocol was immunoSEQ multiplex PCR, while the TCRdb copy is restricted to in-frame clones and leaves out a portion. The sample has approximately 60,000 clones; roughly 90% are singletons. Germline assignment: CDR1 MGHDK and CDR2 SYGVNS. Trimming stripped 4 bases from V and 0 bases from J, with 6 bases between. CDR3 length: 13 amino acids. Sample: peripheral blood, taken in the second trimester of pregnancy. The sequence derives from a female donor with multiple sclerosis, enrolled in a pregnancy study. J is TRBJ1-2 and V is TRBV25-1; D gene ambiguous. As DNA, the CDR3 is TGTGCCAGCAGTGTCAGCGCTAACTATGGCTACACCTTC. It specifies CASSVSANYGYTF.